What follows are 32 T cell receptor beta chains derived from one specimen sequenced in a study of CD8 T cells in ankylosing spondylitis (dated by TCRdb to 2017 to 2019). The library came from 5' RACE. Sequenced on an Illumina HiSeq 2500. TCRdb passed the public sequencing reads through fastp at Q25 and MiXCR, retaining productive beta sequences. For every CDR3 protein sequence, its rows merge into one entry that carries the most common genes and DNA. The sample has 100,000 to 150,000 distinct CDR3 sequences on record, roughly 13% of them singletons. Almost 3% of the sample belongs to the ten largest clones. The material sequenced was blood, either unsorted or a sorted T cell fraction (not recorded which). The receptors stem from a female donor with ankylosing spondylitis or in good health (not recorded which).

This clonotype was observed a single time. V usage is TRBV11-1 and J usage is TRBJ1-1; possible D gene TRBD1, 6 bases. The CDR3 runs 19 residues. Germline values: CDR1 SGHAT, CDR2 FQDESV (reference sequence). V lost 5 bases and J lost 8, with 33 bases in between. In DNA form, the CDR3 reads TGTGCCAGCAGCATTAGATATTACGGAGTTCGGGGGCAGGGCATGGAAGCTTTCTTT. Its translation is CASSIRYYGVRGQGMEAFF. Full variable domain (missing parts from reference TRBV11-1 and TRBJ1-1): EAEVAQSPRYKITEKSQAVAFWCDPISGHATLYWYRQILGQGPELLVQFQDESVVDDSQLPKDRFSAERLKGVDSTLKIQPAELGDSAMYLCASSIRYYGVRGQGMEAFFGQGTRLTVV.

J is TRBJ2-3 and V is TRBV29-1; D not certain. Trimming removed 6 bases from V and 2 bases from J, with 12 bases in between. Germline V gene lookup returns CDR1 SQVTM and CDR2 ANQGSEA. The CDR3 loop spans 13 amino acids. For the CDR3, the DNA is TGCAGCGTAGGACCGAGCTTCACAGATACGCAGTATTTT. The encoded protein is CSVGPSFTDTQYF.

This clonotype has a handful of counts. V and J are TRBV24-1 and TRBJ2-5; possibly TRBD1 or TRBD2 for D (5 bases each). Germline lookup yields CDR1 KGHDR and CDR2 SFDVKD. Trimming left V 3 bases short and J 1 base short, with 17 bases between. The CDR3 totals 17 residues. As DNA, the CDR3 is TGTGCCACCAGTGATCCGAGATTTGGGGGAATCCAAGAGACCCAGTACTTC. Its protein is CATSDPRFGGIQETQYF.

This clonotype was counted many times. The chain employs TRBV6-1 and TRBJ1-6; 7 nucleotides agree with TRBD1. J gave up 9 bases and V 6 bases, and 11 bases lay outside the gene matches. This CDR3 has 15 amino acids. Germline values: CDR1 MNHNS, CDR2 SASEGT. CDR3 residues: CASSSNRGRSSPLHF. The DNA for the CDR3 is TGTGCCAGCAGCAGTAACAGGGGAAGAAGTTCACCCCTCCACTTT.

This clonotype was seen a handful of times. The chain employs TRBV20-1 and TRBJ1-1; TRBD1 is a possible D gene (6 bases). The CDR3 totals 13 residues. Germline CDR1 DFQATT, CDR2 SNEGSKA (reference sequence). Trimming cost V 4 bases and J 5 bases, with 14 bases left between them. The CDR3 sequence: CSAKTGGGTEAFF. The CDR3 bases are TGCAGTGCTAAGACAGGAGGGGGGACTGAAGCTTTCTTT.

This clonotype has ten or more counts. The chain employs TRBV29-1 and TRBJ2-1; 9 nucleotides agree with TRBD1. This CDR3 contains 16 residues. With 7 bases clipped from V and 2 bases from J, the junction kept 12 bases outside the gene matches. CDR1 SQVTM and CDR2 ANQGSEA come from the germline V gene. The CDR3 is CSGVPGTGITYNEQFF. The DNA of the CDR3 is TGCAGCGGCGTGCCCGGGACAGGGATAACCTACAATGAGCAGTTCTTC.

There are a few counts of this clonotype. The chain carries TRBV5-1 and TRBJ2-2; no reliable D call. Germline V CDR1 and CDR2: SGHRS, YFSETQ. This CDR3 is 18 amino acids long. V was clipped by 0 bases and J by 3 bases, with 18 bases between them. The CDR3 spells CASSLVRINTRHTGELFF. As DNA, the CDR3 is TGCGCCAGCAGCTTGGTTCGGATCAACACTCGTCACACCGGGGAGCTGTTTTTT.

V usage is TRBV7-8 and J usage is TRBJ1-1; 7 nucleotides line up with TRBD1. After removal of 4 bases from V and 6 bases from J, the junction contained 11 bases not matched to a gene. The CDR3 loop spans 15 amino acids. Germline V gene sequence: CDR1 SGHVS, CDR2 FQNEAQ. This CDR3 reads CASSSNRQGLSEAFF. DNA for the CDR3: TGTGCCAGCAGCTCGAATCGACAGGGTCTATCTGAAGCTTTCTTT.

V usage is TRBV12-3 or TRBV12-4 and J usage is TRBJ1-5, with D perhaps TRBD1 (5 bases). The CDR3 sequence is 16 residues long. V was pared by 1 base and J by 4 bases, with 14 bases between. Written as DNA, the CDR3 is TGTGCCAGCAGTTTAGTGGGGGACTCCGATAATCAGCCCCAGCATTTT. Translated: CASSLVGDSDNQPQHF.

V gene TRBV3-1 combines with J gene TRBJ1-1; 8 bases fit TRBD1. This CDR3 contains 15 residues. Germline CDR1 reads LGHDT; CDR2 reads YNNKEL (reference sequence). V trimming: 3 bases; J trimming: 6 bases; junction bases outside the gene matches: 9. This CDR3 is CASSHTLTGDAEAFF. In DNA, the CDR3 is TGTGCCAGCAGCCATACCCTGACAGGGGACGCTGAAGCTTTCTTT.

The V gene is TRBV7-2, the J gene TRBJ2-1; 12 bases line up with TRBD2. The CDR3 has 15 residues. The V gene's germline CDR1 is SGHTA and CDR2 FQGNSA. V shed 5 bases, J shed 9 bases, and the junction held 8 bases outside the gene matches. The CDR3 here is CASSVTSGGFIEQFF. Here the CDR3 DNA reads TGTGCCAGCAGCGTCACTAGCGGGGGGTTCATTGAGCAGTTCTTC.

V and J are TRBV25-1 and TRBJ1-4; 8 bases match TRBD1. Per the germline V gene, CDR1 is MGHDK and CDR2 is SYGVNS. The CDR3 extends over 14 amino acids. V lost 5 bases, J lost 8 bases, and 7 bases stayed unmatched. CDR3 in amino acids: CASSFAGGREKLFF. The DNA for the CDR3 is TGTGCCAGCAGTTTCGCAGGGGGCAGGGAAAAACTGTTTTTT.

Turning to this clonotype: This may arise from a read error, as a much more abundant clone is one base away. The V gene is TRBV19, the J gene TRBJ1-1; D not resolved. This CDR3 has 14 residues. Germline V gives CDR1 LNHDA, CDR2 SQIVND (reference sequence). The CDR3 sequence: CATSSPEKNTEAFF. DNA of the CDR3: TGTGCCACTAGTAGTCCAGAAAAGAACACTGAAGCTTTCTTT. Full variable domain (rest looked up from reference TRBV19 and TRBJ1-1): DGGITQSPKYLFRKEGQNVTLSCEQNLNHDAMYWYRQDPGQGLRLIYYSQIVNDFQKGDIAEGYSVSREKKESFPLTVTSAQKNPTAFYLCATSSPEKNTEAFFGQGTRLTVV.

The chain couples TRBV7-9 to TRBJ2-1; no definite D call. Germline V gives CDR1 SEHNR, CDR2 FQNEAQ (reference sequence). Trimming removed 1 base at V and 9 bases at J, with 10 bases between. The CDR3 length is 13 residues. CDR3 amino acids: CASSLVGYGEQFF. CDR3 coding DNA: TGTGCCAGCAGCTTAGTCGGGTACGGTGAGCAGTTCTTC.

The V gene is TRBV20-1, the J gene TRBJ2-7, with unresolved D. Trimming took off 3 bases at V and 6 bases at J, with 6 bases between the two ends. The CDR3 runs 10 residues. The V gene's germline CDR1 is DFQATT and CDR2 SNEGSKA (reference sequence). The CDR3 DNA is TGCAGTGCTAGGTTTGGCGAGCAGTACTTC. This codes for CSARFGEQYF.

This chain joins TRBV12-3 or TRBV12-4 and TRBJ2-1; TRBD1 matches 7 bases. The CDR3 extends over 15 amino acids. V lost 4 bases to trimming and J lost 2 bases; unmatched junction nucleotides: 5. CDR3 in DNA: TGTGCCAGCAGTTCGGGACAGCTTACCTACAATGAGCAGTTCTTC. This encodes CASSSGQLTYNEQFF.

Of note for this clonotype: Just one base apart from a much larger clone, this may be a read error. This chain uses TRBV9 with TRBJ2-1; possibly TRBD2 for D (6 bases). Germline-derived CDR1 and CDR2 are SGDLS and YYNGEE. V was pared by 3 bases and J by 9 bases, with 13 bases between. This CDR3 region has 13 residues. The CDR3 DNA is TGTGCCAGCAGCGCAGCGGGCAATAGTGAGCAGTTCTTC. The encoded protein is CASSAAGNSEQFF.

This clonotype has just a few counts. The chain joins TRBV4-1 to TRBJ2-1; D remains ambiguous. Germline V gene data show CDR1 as MGHRA and CDR2 as YSYEKL. This CDR3 is built from 14 residues. The V end was cut by 1 base, the J end by 7 bases, with 11 bases between. DNA of the CDR3: TGCGCCAGCAGCCAAGTGGAGTTAAATAATGAGCAGTTCTTC. It specifies CASSQVELNNEQFF.

About this clonotype itself: A much larger clone differs by one base, so this may be a read error. This chain uses TRBV12-3 or TRBV12-4 with TRBJ2-7; the D is unclear. The CDR3 runs 14 residues. The CDR3 DNA is TGTGCCAGCAGTTCAAAAAGGACGGGCTACGAGCTGTACTTC. The encoded protein is CASSSKRTGYELYF.

The table lists this clonotype with many counts. The chain recombines TRBV5-1 with TRBJ2-3, with 9 bases lining up with TRBD1. Trimming cost V 4 bases and J 5 bases; bases outside gene matches: 11. The length of the CDR3 is 16 residues. The germline gives CDR1 SGHRS, CDR2 YFSETQ. In nucleotides, the CDR3 is TGCGCCAGCAGCCTCTCGGGACAGGGCGGCGTAGATACGCAGTATTTT. Its protein is CASSLSGQGGVDTQYF.

The chain's CDR3 is CASSRWDNEQFF. CDR3 nucleotides: TGTGCCAGCTCACGATGGGACAATGAGCAGTTCTTC. V gene TRBV18 combines with J gene TRBJ2-1; D remains ambiguous. The CDR3 covers 12 residues. Germline CDR1 reads KGHSH; CDR2 reads LQKENI. Trimming removed 4 bases from V and 5 bases from J, with 6 bases in between.

This chain uses TRBV7-8 with TRBJ2-5; TRBD2 matches at 7 bases. Per germline, CDR1 SGHVS and CDR2 FQNEAQ. This CDR3 is built from 15 residues. The V gene end was trimmed by 5 bases and the J gene end by 2 bases; junction bases not matched to a gene: 8. The CDR3 DNA reads as TGTGCCAGCAGCCCCTTTGGGGGGGTTCAAGAGACCCAGTACTTC. Translating it yields CASSPFGGVQETQYF.

This clonotype came up a few times. The chain has TRBV27 and TRBJ2-2; 7 positions agree with TRBD1. J lost 1 base, V lost 5 bases, and 4 bases had no gene match. CDR3 length: 15 amino acids. Germline CDR1 and CDR2: MNHEY and SMNVEV (reference sequence). CDR3: CASSHRQGNTGELFF. The CDR3, as DNA: TGTGCCAGCAGTCACCGACAGGGGAACACCGGGGAGCTGTTTTTT.

The rearrangement joins TRBV7-3 to TRBJ2-4, with D perhaps matching TRBD1 or TRBD2 (5 bases each). V lost 5 bases to trimming and J lost 12 bases, with 20 bases between them. The CDR3 loop spans 14 amino acids. The germline V gene encodes CDR1 SGHTA and CDR2 FQGTGA. The CDR3 DNA sequence: TGTGCCAGCAGCCCCCCGGGACCCGGTGACAGTCAGTACTTC. Translated: CASSPPGPGDSQYF.

This clonotype was recorded many times. The chain employs TRBV10-3 and TRBJ1-1; D possibly corresponds to TRBD1 (5 bases). The CDR3 totals 11 residues. V dropped 9 bases and J dropped 2 bases, with 7 bases sitting between them. Looked up from germline, CDR1 is ENHRY and CDR2 is SYGVKD. The CDR3 coding sequence is TGTGCCATGGGGACTAACACTGAAGCTTTCTTT. Protein product: CAMGTNTEAFF.

As to this clonotype: A single base separates this from a much larger clone, so it may be a read error. V usage is TRBV20-1 and J usage is TRBJ2-1; the match to TRBD2 covers 8 bases. The CDR3 spans 14 residues. V trimming: 8 bases; J trimming: 6 bases; junction bases outside the gene matches: 12. CDR1 DFQATT and CDR2 SNEGSKA come from the germline V gene (reference sequence). The CDR3 loop is CSPSLDGRANEQFF. The CDR3, as DNA: TGCAGTCCGTCCCTTGACGGGAGGGCCAATGAGCAGTTCTTC.

Ten or more counts support this clonotype. This rearrangement joins TRBV5-8 to TRBJ1-1, with TRBD1 identical over 8 bases. Germline lookup yields CDR1 SGHTS and CDR2 YDEGEE. V lost 0 bases and J lost 10; bases outside the gene matches: 8. This CDR3 has 14 amino acids. CDR3 sequence: CASSLANQQGGAFF. The CDR3 DNA is TGTGCCAGCAGCTTGGCGAACCAACAGGGGGGAGCTTTCTTT.

In this sample, this clonotype turned up a few times. The chain uses TRBV5-1 and TRBJ1-5; 9 nucleotides line up with TRBD1. V gave up 5 bases and J gave up 7 bases; unmatched junction bases: 7. The CDR3 extends over 14 amino acids. Looked up from germline, CDR1 is SGHRS and CDR2 is YFSETQ. This chain's CDR3 is CASRPTGGGQPQHF. In DNA form, the CDR3 reads TGCGCCAGCAGACCCACAGGGGGCGGCCAGCCCCAGCATTTT.

This clonotype was observed many times. In DNA form, the CDR3 reads TGTGCCAGCAGCTTAGCGGCAAGAGGGGCTCGGGAGACCCAGTACTTC. Translated: CASSLAARGARETQYF. The chain joins TRBV7-2 to TRBJ2-5; either TRBD1 or TRBD2 may supply D (5 bases each). The CDR3 contains 16 residues. The V end was cut by 0 bases, the J end by 5 bases, with 16 bases between. Per germline, CDR1 SGHTA and CDR2 FQGNSA.

This clonotype has at least ten counts. This rearrangement joins TRBV29-1 to TRBJ1-2, with D perhaps TRBD1 (5 bases). The CDR3 covers 13 residues. The ends were cut back, 4 bases at V and 2 bases at J, with 11 bases in the middle. From germline, CDR1 is SQVTM and CDR2 ANQGSEA. The CDR3 is CSVGQRGNYGYTF. The CDR3 DNA is TGCAGCGTTGGTCAGCGGGGGAACTATGGCTACACCTTC.

The chain carries TRBV30 and TRBJ2-5; TRBD2 agrees at 7 bases. CDR3 length equals 16 residues. The V segment lost 6 bases and the J segment 0 bases; nucleotides outside the gene matches: 13. The germline gives CDR1 GTSNPN, CDR2 SVGIG (reference sequence). The CDR3 DNA reads TGTGCCTGCTCCTATAGAGGAGCGGGATACCAAGAGACCCAGTACTTC. Protein sequence: CACSYRGAGYQETQYF. Drawing the rest from reference TRBV30 and TRBJ2-5, the complete variable domain is SQTIHQWPATLVQPVGSPLSLECTVEGTSNPNLYWYRQAAGRGLQLLFYSVGIGQISSEVPQNLSASRPQDRQFILSSKKLLLSDSGFYLCACSYRGAGYQETQYFGPGTRLLVL.

This clonotype occurred a few times. This chain links TRBV10-3 with TRBJ1-2, with TRBD1 matching 7 bases. Losses at the gene ends were 4 bases for V and 8 bases for J; bases not matched to a gene: 19. Germline V gene data show CDR1 as ENHRY and CDR2 as SYGVKD. The CDR3 is 17 residues long. CDR3 sequence reads: CAISAAGGGGGTNGYTF. CDR3 in DNA: TGTGCCATCAGTGCGGCAGGAGGAGGGGGCGGAACGAACGGCTACACCTTC.